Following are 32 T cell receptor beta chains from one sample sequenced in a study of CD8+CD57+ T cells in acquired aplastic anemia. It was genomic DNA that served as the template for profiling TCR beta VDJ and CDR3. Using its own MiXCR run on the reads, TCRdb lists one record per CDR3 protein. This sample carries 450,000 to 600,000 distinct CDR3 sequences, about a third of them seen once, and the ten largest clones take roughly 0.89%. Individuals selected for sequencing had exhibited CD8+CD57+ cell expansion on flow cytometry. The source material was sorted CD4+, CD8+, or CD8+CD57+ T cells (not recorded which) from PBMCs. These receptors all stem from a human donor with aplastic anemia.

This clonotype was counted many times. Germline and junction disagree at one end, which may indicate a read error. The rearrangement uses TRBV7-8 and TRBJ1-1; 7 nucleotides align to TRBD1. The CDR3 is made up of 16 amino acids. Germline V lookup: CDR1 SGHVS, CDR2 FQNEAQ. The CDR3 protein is CASSLATGAKNTEAFF. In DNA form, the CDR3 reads TGTGCCAGCAGCCTAGCAACAGGGGCCAAGAACACTGAAGCTTTCTTT.

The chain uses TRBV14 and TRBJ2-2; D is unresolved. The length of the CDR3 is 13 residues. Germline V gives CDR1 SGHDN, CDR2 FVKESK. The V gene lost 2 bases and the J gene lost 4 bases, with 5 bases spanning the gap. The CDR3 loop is CASSQKATGELFF. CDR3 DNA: TGTGCCAGCAGCCAAAAGGCCACCGGGGAGCTGTTTTTT.

In DNA, the CDR3 is TGTGCCAGCACCCCCCCCCTACAGGTGAGGAGACAGCCCCAGCATTTT. It translates to CASTPPLQVRRQPQHF. The chain joins TRBV6-1 to TRBJ1-5; TRBD1 might be the D (5 bases). V lost 7 bases and J 7 bases, leaving 23 bases between the germline ends. The CDR3 loop spans 16 amino acids. Per the germline V gene, CDR1 is MNHNS and CDR2 is SASEGT.

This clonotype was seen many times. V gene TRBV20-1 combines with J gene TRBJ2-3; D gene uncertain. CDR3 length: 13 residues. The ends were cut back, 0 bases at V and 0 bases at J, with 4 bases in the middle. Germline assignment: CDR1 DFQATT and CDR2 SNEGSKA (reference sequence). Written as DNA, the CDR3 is TGCAGTGCTAGAGACGACAGCACAGATACGCAGTATTTT. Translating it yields CSARDDSTDTQYF.

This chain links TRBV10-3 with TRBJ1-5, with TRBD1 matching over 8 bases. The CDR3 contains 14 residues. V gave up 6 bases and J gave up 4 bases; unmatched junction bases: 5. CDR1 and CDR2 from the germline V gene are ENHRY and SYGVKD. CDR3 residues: CAIRERDRNQPQHF. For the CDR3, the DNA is TGTGCCATCAGAGAGCGGGACAGGAATCAGCCCCAGCATTTT.

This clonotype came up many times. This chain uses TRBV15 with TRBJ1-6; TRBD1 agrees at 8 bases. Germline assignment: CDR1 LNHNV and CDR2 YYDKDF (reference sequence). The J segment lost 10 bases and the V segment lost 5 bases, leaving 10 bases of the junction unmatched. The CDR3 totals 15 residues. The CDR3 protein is CATSGGDRSSSPLHF. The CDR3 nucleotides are TGTGCCACCAGCGGGGGGGACAGGTCATCCTCACCCCTCCACTTT.

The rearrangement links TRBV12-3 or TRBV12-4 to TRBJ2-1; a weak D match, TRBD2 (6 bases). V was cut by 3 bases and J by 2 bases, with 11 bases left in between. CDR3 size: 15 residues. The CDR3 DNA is TGTGCCAGCAGTTTCGGACGGGAGACCTACAATGAGCAGTTCTTC. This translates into CASSFGRETYNEQFF.

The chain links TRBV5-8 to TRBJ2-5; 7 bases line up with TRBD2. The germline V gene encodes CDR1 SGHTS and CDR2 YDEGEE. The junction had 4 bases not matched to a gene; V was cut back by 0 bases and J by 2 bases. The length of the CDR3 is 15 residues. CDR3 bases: TGTGCCAGCAGCTTGGAACAAGCGGGGCAAGAGACCCAGTACTTC. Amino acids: CASSLEQAGQETQYF.

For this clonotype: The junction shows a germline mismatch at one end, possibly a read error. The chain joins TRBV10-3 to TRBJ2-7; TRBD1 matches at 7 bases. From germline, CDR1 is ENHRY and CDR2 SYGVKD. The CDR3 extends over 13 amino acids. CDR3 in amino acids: CASSSSGQYEQYF. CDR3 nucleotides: TGTGCCAGCAGTTCCTCGGGACAGTACGAGCAGTACTTC.

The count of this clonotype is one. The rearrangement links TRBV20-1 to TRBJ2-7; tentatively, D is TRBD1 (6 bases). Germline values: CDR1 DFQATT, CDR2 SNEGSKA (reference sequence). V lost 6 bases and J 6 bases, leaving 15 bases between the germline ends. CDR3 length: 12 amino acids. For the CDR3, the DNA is TGCAGTGCAACGACAGGTCGTCGCGAGCAGTACTTC. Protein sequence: CSATTGRREQYF.

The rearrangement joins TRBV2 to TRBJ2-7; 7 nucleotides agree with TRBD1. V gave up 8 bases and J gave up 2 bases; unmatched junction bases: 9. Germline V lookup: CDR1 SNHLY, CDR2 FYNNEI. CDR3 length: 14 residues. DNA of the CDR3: TGTGCCAGCTCCCAGGGACAGAGACCCTACGAGCAGTACTTC. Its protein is CASSQGQRPYEQYF. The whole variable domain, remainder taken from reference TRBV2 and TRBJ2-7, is EPEVTQTPSHQVTQMGQEVILRCVPISNHLYFYWYRQILGQKVEFLVSFYNNEISEKSEIFDDQFSVERPDGSNFTLKIRSTKLEDSAMYFCASSQGQRPYEQYFGPGTRLTVT.

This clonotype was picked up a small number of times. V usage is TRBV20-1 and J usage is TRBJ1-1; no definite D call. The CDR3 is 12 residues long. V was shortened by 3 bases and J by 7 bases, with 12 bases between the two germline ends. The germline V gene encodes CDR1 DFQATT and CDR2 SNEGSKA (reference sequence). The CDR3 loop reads CSASAGKVEAFF. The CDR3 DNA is TGCAGTGCTAGTGCTGGGAAGGTTGAAGCTTTCTTT.

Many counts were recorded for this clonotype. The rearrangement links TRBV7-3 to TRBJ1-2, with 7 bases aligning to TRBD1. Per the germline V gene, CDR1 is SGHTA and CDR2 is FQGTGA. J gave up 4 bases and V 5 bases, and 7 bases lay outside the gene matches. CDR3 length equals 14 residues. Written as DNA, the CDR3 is TGTGCCAGCAGCATAGACAGGGATGGCTATGGCTACACCTTC. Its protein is CASSIDRDGYGYTF. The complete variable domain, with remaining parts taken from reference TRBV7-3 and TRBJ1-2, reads GAGVSQTPSNKVTEKGKYVELRCDPISGHTALYWYRQSLGQGPEFLIYFQGTGAADDSGLPNDRFFAVRPEGSVSTLKIQRTERGDSAVYLCASSIDRDGYGYTFGSGTRLTVV.

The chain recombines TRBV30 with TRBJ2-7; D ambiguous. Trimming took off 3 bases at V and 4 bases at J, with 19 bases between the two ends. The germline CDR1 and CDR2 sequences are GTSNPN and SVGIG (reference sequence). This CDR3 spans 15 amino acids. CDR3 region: CAWSGPQLRGYEQYF. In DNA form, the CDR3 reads TGTGCCTGGAGCGGTCCCCAACTTCGTGGATACGAGCAGTACTTC. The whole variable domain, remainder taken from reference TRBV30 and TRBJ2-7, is SQTIHQWPATLVQPVGSPLSLECTVEGTSNPNLYWYRQAAGRGLQLLFYSVGIGQISSEVPQNLSASRPQDRQFILSSKKLLLSDSGFYLCAWSGPQLRGYEQYFGPGTRLTVT.

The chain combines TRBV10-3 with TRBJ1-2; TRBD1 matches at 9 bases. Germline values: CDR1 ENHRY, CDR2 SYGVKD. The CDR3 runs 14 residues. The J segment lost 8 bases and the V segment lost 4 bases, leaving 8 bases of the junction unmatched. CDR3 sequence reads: CAISGRTGDWGYTF. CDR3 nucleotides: TGTGCCATCAGTGGCCGGACAGGGGACTGGGGCTACACCTTC.

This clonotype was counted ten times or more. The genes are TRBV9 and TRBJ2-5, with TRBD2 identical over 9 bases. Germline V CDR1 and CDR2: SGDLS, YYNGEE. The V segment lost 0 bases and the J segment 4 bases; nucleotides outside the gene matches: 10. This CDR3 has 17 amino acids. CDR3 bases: TGTGCCAGCAGCGTAGTAGGCGGGACTAGCCCCGCAGAGACCCAGTACTTC. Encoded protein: CASSVVGGTSPAETQYF.

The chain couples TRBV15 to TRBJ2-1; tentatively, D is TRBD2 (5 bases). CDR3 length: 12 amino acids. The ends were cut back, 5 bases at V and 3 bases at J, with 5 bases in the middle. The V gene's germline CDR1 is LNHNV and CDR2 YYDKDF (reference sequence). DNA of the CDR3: TGTGCCACCAGCGCGGGCTACAATGAGCAGTTCTTC. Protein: CATSAGYNEQFF. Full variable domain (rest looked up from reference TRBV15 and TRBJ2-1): DAMVIQNPRYQVTQFGKPVTLSCSQTLNHNVMYWYQQKSSQAPKLLFHYYDKDFNNEADTPDNFQSRRPNTSFCFLDIRSPGLGDTAMYLCATSAGYNEQFFGPGTRLTVL.

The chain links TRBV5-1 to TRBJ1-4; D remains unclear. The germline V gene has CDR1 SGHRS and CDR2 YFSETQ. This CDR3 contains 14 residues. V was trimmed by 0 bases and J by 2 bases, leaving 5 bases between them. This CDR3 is CASSLDTTNEKLFF. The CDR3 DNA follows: TGCGCCAGCAGCTTGGACACTACTAATGAAAAACTGTTTTTT.

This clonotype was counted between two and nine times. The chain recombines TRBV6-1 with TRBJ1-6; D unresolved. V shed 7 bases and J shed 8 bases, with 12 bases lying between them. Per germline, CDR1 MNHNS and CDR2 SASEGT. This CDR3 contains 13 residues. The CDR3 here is CASKIRLDSPLHF. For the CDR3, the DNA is TGTGCCAGCAAGATAAGGCTAGATTCACCCCTCCACTTT.

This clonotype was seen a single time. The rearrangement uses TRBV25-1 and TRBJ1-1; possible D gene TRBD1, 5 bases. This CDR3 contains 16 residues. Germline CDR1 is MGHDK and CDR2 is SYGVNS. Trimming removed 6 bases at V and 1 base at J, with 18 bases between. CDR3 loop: CASSQPPGRQNTEAFF. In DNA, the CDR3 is TGTGCCAGCAGCCAACCGCCGGGACGGCAGAACACTGAAGCTTTCTTT.

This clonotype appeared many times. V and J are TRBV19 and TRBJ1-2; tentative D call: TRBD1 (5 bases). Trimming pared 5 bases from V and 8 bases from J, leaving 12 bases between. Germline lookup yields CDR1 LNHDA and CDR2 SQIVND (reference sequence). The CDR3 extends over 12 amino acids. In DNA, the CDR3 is TGTGCCAGTAGTCTGACAGAGGAGGGCTACACCTTC. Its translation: CASSLTEEGYTF.

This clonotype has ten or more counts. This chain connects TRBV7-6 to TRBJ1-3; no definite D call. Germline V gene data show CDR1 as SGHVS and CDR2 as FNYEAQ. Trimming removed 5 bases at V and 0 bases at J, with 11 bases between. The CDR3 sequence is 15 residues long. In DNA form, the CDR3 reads TGTGCCAGCAGCCCCGACGGCTCCTCTGGAAACACCATATATTTT. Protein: CASSPDGSSGNTIYF.

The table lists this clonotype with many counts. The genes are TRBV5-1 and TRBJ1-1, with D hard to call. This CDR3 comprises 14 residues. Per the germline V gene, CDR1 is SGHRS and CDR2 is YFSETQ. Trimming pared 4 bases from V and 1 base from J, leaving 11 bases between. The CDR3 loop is CASSPLAQNTEAFF. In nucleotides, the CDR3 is TGCGCCAGCAGCCCGTTAGCACAGAACACTGAAGCTTTCTTT.

CDR3 bases: TGCGCCAGCAGCTTAGGGATAGCGGGAGGCAACACCGGGGAGCTGTTTTTT. Protein: CASSLGIAGGNTGELFF. The V and J genes are TRBV5-1 and TRBJ2-2; 10 nucleotides agree with TRBD2. CDR1 SGHRS and CDR2 YFSETQ come from the germline V gene. The CDR3 has 17 amino acids. The junction had 6 bases not matched to a gene; V was cut back by 2 bases and J by 2 bases.

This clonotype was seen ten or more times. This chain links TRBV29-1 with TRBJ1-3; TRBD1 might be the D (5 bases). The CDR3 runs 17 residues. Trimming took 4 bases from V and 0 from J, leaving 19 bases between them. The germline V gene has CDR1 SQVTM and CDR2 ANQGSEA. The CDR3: CSVVEVAGGYSGNTIYF. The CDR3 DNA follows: TGCAGCGTTGTGGAAGTCGCCGGGGGTTACTCTGGAAACACCATATATTTT.

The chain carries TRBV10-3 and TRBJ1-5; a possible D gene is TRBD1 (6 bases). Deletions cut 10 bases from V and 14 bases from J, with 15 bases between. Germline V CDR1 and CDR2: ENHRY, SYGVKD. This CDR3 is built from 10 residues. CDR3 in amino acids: CATVDSYEHF. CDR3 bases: TGTGCCACTGTGGACAGCTACGAGCATTTT.

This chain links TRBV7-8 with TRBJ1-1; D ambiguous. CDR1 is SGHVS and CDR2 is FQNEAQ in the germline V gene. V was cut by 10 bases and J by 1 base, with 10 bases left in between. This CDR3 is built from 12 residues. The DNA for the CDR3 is TGTGCCACAGCCCGTACGAACACTGAAGCTTTCTTT. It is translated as CATARTNTEAFF.

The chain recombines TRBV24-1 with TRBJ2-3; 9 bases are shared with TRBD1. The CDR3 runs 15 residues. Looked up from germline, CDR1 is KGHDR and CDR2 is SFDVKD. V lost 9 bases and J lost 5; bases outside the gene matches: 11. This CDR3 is CATERTGDTRDTQYF. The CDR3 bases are TGTGCCACCGAAAGGACAGGGGACACTCGAGATACGCAGTATTTT.

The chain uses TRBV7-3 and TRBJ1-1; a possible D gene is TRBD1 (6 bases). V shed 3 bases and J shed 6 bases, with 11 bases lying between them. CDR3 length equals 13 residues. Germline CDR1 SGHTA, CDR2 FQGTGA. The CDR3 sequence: CASSFQGPSEAFF. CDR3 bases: TGTGCCAGCAGCTTTCAGGGGCCCTCTGAAGCTTTCTTT.

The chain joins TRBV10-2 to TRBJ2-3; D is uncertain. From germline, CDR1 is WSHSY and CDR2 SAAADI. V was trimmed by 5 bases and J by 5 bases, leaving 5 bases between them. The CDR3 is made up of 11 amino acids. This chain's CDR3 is CASSFQDTQYF. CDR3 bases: TGCGCCAGCAGTTTCCAAGATACGCAGTATTTT.

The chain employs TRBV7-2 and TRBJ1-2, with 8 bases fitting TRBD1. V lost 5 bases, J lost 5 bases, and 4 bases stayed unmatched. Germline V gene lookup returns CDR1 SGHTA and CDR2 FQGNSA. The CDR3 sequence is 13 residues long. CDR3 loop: CASSARQGYGYTF. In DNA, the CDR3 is TGTGCCAGCAGCGCGCGACAGGGGTATGGCTACACCTTC.

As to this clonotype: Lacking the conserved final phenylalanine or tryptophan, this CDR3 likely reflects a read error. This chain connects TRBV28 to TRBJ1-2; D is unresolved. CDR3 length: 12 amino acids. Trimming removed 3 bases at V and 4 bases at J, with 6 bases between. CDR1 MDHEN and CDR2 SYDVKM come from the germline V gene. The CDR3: CASSFSSYGYTL. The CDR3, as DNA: TGTGCCAGCAGTTTCAGTAGCTATGGCTACACCCTC.